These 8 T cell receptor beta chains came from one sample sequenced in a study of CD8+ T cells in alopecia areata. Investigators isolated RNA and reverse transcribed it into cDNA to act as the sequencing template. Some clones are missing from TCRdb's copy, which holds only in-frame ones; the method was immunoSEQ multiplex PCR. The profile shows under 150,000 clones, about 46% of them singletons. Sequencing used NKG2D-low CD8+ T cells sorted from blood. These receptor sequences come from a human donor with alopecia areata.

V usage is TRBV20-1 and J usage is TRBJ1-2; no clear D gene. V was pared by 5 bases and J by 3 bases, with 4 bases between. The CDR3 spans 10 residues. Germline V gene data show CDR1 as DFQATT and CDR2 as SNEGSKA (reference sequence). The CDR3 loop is CSASYYGYTF. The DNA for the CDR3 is TGCAGTGCTTCCTACTATGGCTACACCTTC.

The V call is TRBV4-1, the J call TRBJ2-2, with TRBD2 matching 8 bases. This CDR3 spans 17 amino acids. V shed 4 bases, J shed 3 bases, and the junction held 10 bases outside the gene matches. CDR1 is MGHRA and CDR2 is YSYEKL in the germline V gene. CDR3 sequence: CASSLYPGTRYTGELFF. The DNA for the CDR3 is TGCGCCAGCAGCCTCTATCCCGGGACTAGGTACACCGGGGAGCTGTTTTTT.

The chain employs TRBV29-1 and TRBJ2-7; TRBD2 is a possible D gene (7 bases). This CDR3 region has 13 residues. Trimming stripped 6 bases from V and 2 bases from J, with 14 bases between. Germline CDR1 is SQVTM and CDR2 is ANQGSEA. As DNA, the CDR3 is TGCAGCGTAACAGGGAGGGGTACCTACGAGCAGTACTTC. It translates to CSVTGRGTYEQYF.

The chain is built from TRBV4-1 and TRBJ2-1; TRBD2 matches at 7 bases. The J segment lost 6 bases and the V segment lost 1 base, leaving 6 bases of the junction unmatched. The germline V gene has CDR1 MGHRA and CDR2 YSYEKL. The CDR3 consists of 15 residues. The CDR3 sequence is CASSQGPGLPNEQFF. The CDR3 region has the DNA TGCGCCAGCAGCCAAGGACCGGGACTACCCAATGAGCAGTTCTTC.

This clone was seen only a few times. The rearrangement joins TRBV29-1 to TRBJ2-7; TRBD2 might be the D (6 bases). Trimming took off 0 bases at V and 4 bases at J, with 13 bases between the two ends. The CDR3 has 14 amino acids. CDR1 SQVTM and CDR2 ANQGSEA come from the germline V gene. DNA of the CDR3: TGCAGCGTTGAAGATCTGGCAAGCGGGTACGAGCAGTACTTC. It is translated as CSVEDLASGYEQYF.

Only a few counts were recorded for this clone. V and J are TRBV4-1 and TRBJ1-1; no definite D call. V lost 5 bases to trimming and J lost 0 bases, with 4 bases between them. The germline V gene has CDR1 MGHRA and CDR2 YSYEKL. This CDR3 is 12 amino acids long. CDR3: CASSRVNTEAFF. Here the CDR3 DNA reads TGCGCCAGCAGCAGGGTGAACACTGAAGCTTTCTTT.

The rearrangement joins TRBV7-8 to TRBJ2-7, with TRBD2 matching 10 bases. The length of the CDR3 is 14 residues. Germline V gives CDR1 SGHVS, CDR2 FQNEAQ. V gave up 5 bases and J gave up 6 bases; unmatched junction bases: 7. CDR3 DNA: TGTGCCAGCAGCACCCTAGCGGGAGCTGGCGAGCAGTACTTC. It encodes CASSTLAGAGEQYF.

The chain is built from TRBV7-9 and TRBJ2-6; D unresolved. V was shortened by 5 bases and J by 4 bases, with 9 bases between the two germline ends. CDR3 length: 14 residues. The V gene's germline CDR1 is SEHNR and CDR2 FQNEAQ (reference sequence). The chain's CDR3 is CASSPRVGANVLTF. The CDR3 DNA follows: TGTGCCAGCAGCCCTAGGGTAGGGGCCAACGTCCTGACTTTC.